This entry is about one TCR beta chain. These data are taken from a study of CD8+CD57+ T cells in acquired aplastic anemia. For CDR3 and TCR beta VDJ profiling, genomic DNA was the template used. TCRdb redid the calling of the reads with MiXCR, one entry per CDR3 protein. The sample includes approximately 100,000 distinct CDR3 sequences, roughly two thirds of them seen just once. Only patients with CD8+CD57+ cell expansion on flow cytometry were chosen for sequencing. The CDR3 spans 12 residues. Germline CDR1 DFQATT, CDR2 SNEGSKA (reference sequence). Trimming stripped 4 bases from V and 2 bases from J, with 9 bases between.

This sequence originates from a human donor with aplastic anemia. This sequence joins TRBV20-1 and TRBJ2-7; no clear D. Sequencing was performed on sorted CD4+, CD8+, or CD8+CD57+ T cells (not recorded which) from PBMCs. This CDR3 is CSATRRAYEQYF. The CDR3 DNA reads TGCAGTGCTACCCGACGGGCCTACGAGCAGTACTTC.